This TCR beta chain was retrieved from a study of blood T cell repertoires in COVID-19 (dated by TCRdb to 2019 to 2021). Regarding the research as a whole: Samples covering the acute and convalescent phases of COVID-19 were provided by collaborators in the United States, Italy and Spain. Nearly every sample came with metadata listing a de-identified subject ID, COVID-19 status, age in years and sex. The samples were drawn from the first 160 participants of the ongoing ImmuneRACE study and from 950 to 1,500 subjects provided by 6 global collaborators. The dataset comprised deeply sampled blood TCRbeta repertoires from subjects exposed to, actively infected with, or recovered from COVID-19. The prospective study material was composed of cDNA or gDNA derived from T cells, B-cell-depleted T cells, or PBMCs. The repertoires were made available in a free public database intended to serve as a resource for research on the immune response to SARS-CoV-2. Where available, HLA class I and class II types were obtained from metadata supplied by the sample provider rather than from assay-based typing. Broader findings and caveats from the paper: The quantity of clinical and demographic metadata differed by source and by participant and was supplied without curation.

The collaborating institutions used their own protocols to collect whole blood in K2EDTA tubes. Collaborator samples were shipped for TCRbeta analysis as frozen whole blood, isolated PBMCs, or DNA extracted from either sample type. V and J lose 4 bases and 3 bases, and a span of 14 bases separates them. According to the germline V gene, CDR1 reads SGHRS and CDR2 reads YFSETQ. Including the terminal cysteine and phenylalanine, the CDR3 comprises 15 residues. The only DNA kept is the CDR3, 45 bases in frame from the first base. Regarding this clone: The clone's antigen remains unknown. Per-base quality was not reported, and no clone a single base away is much larger than it.

TCRbeta CDR3 regions were amplified from genomic DNA by means of the immunoSEQ Assay, a bias-controlled multiplex PCR. The paper's processing steps were these. Within the assay, amplification of reference gene primers was used to estimate how many nucleated cells each sample contained. Sequence reads were collapsed and filtered to measure the absolute abundance of every unique TCRbeta CDR3 rearrangement. For each sample, productive Simpson clonality was calculated by taking the square root of Simpson's diversity index across productive rearrangements. TCRdb took over this immuneACCESS table, retaining in-frame rearrangements with V and J assigned. Such tables are incomplete; in checked studies, under half of the missing clones stem from an unresolved V gene, and the remainder is unexplained. V and J calls and clone size are as listed in that table; D and trimming were resolved from the DNA. Within this sample are about 59,000 clones, with about 76% of them counted one time only. The ten largest clones capture under 30% of the sample.

The clonotype originates from an elderly woman with active or convalescent COVID-19. The sample comprised peripheral blood. The chain was built from TRBV5-1 and TRBJ2-1, and TRBD1 may be the D gene, going by 7 matching bases. CDR3 loop: CASSPEGAVYNEQFF. The DNA sequence is as follows: TGCGCCAGCAGCCCGGAGGGGGCGGTCTACAATGAGCAGTTCTTC.